The clone carrying this T cell receptor (beta chain) was counted at least ten times. Via MiXCR, TCRdb re-called the 5' RACE reads, giving one row per CDR3 protein. This sample carries 95,000 to 150,000 distinct CDR3 sequences, roughly 3.2% of them seen once, and the ten largest clones take around 1.2%. The data originate from a study of neurological immune-mediated disorders. Germline CDR1 is MRHNA and CDR2 is SNTAGT. The CDR3 has 16 residues. V lost 2 bases to trimming and J lost 5 bases; unmatched junction nucleotides: 10. The source material was PBMCs. The clonotype was recovered from a woman in her 30s with multiple sclerosis. The gene calls are TRBV6-4 and TRBJ2-3; 7 bases line up with TRBD2. CDR3 protein: CASSDPTAGRIDTQYF. Written as DNA, the CDR3 is TGTGCCAGCAGTGACCCCACAGCGGGGCGGATAGATACGCAGTATTTT.